This record covers a single T cell receptor beta chain. Its antigen remains unidentified. One entry per CDR3 protein, called by TCRdb with MiXCR from the 5' RACE reads. The sample has 250,000 to 350,000 distinct CDR3 sequences, roughly 19% seen once. The data stem from a study of T-cell memory formation after mild COVID-19. The study's findings and limits: In pre-infection memory, a portion of responding clones appeared, which suggested that cross-reactive memory joined. Among clones peaking at day 37 in the second wave, SARS-CoV-2 specificity remained unconfirmed. Clones that contracted from day 15 to 85 had balanced CD4/CD8; later expanders were CD4+ biased.

The clonotype originates from a young man who had mild COVID-19 (a few samples of this study predate the infection). Cell type and time point are not known. Source material: PBMCs or a T cell subset sorted from them (not recorded which).

CDR3 in DNA: TGTGCCAGCAGCAACGGGGCCCCCTACGAGCAGTACTTC. Translation: CASSNGAPYEQYF. This chain joins TRBV6-2 or TRBV6-3 and TRBJ2-7; D is possibly TRBD1 or TRBD2 (5 bases each). Trimming pared 6 bases from V and 2 bases from J, leaving 11 bases between. Germline V lookup: CDR1 MNHEY, CDR2 SVGEGT. The CDR3 contains 13 residues.